The 28 T cell receptor beta chains reported below all come from one sample, sequenced in a study of long-term antiretroviral therapy in people with HIV. It was version v3.0 of the immunoSEQ assay that was run at survey level. Using immunoSEQ multiplex PCR, the repertoire was profiled, and TCRdb retains in-frame clones only, with some absent. The repertoire holds tens of thousands of clones, with approximately 79% as singletons. Specimen: unsorted PBMCs, collected 1.5 years after starting antiretroviral therapy. Receptors originate from a man younger than 30 with HIV.

The rearrangement joins TRBV7-8 to TRBJ2-1, with a tentative D call TRBD1 (6 bases). Germline V gives CDR1 SGHVS, CDR2 FQNEAQ. The CDR3 is 13 residues long. V dropped 0 bases and J dropped 13 bases, with 13 bases sitting between them. The CDR3 is CASSLALRGPQFF. DNA of the CDR3: TGTGCCAGCAGCTTAGCGCTCAGGGGTCCCCAGTTCTTC.

This clone was counted between two and nine times. This chain joins TRBV29-1 and TRBJ2-7; no clear D. Germline assignment: CDR1 SQVTM and CDR2 ANQGSEA. V lost 1 base and J lost 2, with 12 bases in between. The length of the CDR3 is 14 residues. This CDR3 is CSVEAPEGTYEQYF. Written as DNA, the CDR3 is TGCAGCGTTGAAGCCCCCGAAGGTACCTACGAGCAGTACTTC.

The chain links TRBV11-3 to TRBJ2-7, with D maybe TRBD1 (8 bases). The CDR3 covers 13 residues. The V gene's germline CDR1 is SGHNT and CDR2 YENEEA. V was pared by 5 bases and J by 6 bases, with 14 bases between. This CDR3 is CASSLYRGGEQYF. As DNA, the CDR3 is TGTGCCAGCAGCCTCTACAGGGGGGGCGAGCAGTACTTC.

The rearrangement uses TRBV27 and TRBJ2-3; 8 bases are shared with TRBD1. This CDR3 spans 15 amino acids. V was clipped by 1 base and J by 2 bases; unmatched bases: 2. The V gene's germline CDR1 is MNHEY and CDR2 SMNVEV (reference sequence). The DNA for the CDR3 is TGTGCCAGCAGTTTATGGGACAGGCCCACAGATACGCAGTATTTT. This gives the protein CASSLWDRPTDTQYF.

This clone was observed once. This chain joins TRBV7-2 and TRBJ1-5; the match to TRBD1 covers 8 bases. With V trimmed by 5 bases and J by 3 bases, 6 bases remained unmatched. The CDR3 covers 15 residues. Germline CDR1 reads SGHTA; CDR2 reads FQGNSA. The CDR3 is CASSPTGGYNQPQHF. DNA for the CDR3: TGTGCCAGCAGCCCAACAGGGGGATACAATCAGCCCCAGCATTTT. Full variable domain (rest looked up from reference TRBV7-2 and TRBJ1-5): GAGVSQSPSNKVTEKGKDVELRCDPISGHTALYWYRQSLGQGLEFLIYFQGNSAPDKSGLPSDRFSAERTGGSVSTLTIQRTQQEDSAVYLCASSPTGGYNQPQHFGDGTRLSIL.

The genes are TRBV10-3 and TRBJ1-1; D unresolved. With 2 bases removed from V and 4 bases from J, the gap between germline ends came to 8 bases. This CDR3 is 13 amino acids long. Germline V CDR1 and CDR2: ENHRY, SYGVKD. As DNA, the CDR3 is TGTGCCATCAGTGAGCCCTACAGCACTGAAGCTTTCTTT. Amino acids: CAISEPYSTEAFF.

This clone was detected a few times. The chain combines TRBV21-1 with TRBJ2-7; TRBD1, the table's D call, lacks a check against the DNA. TRBV21-1 is given as a pseudogene. This CDR3 has 13 amino acids. CDR3 bases: TGTGCCAGCAGCAAAATATCAGGGTGCGAGCAGTACTTC. Its protein product is CASSKISGCEQYF.

The genes are TRBV27 and TRBJ1-3, with TRBD1 matching over 10 bases. Germline V gene lookup returns CDR1 MNHEY and CDR2 SMNVEV (reference sequence). The junction had 3 bases not matched to a gene; V was cut back by 3 bases and J by 4 bases. The length of the CDR3 is 15 residues. CDR3 protein: CASSLTGGLGNTIYF. CDR3 in DNA: TGTGCCAGCAGTTTGACAGGGGGCCTAGGAAACACCATATATTTT.

This chain links TRBV27 with TRBJ2-1, with 9 bases lining up with TRBD1. Germline CDR1 reads MNHEY; CDR2 reads SMNVEV (reference sequence). V lost 6 bases, J lost 7 bases, and 10 bases stayed unmatched. This CDR3 comprises 15 residues. The DNA for the CDR3 is TGTGCCAGCAGCGCCCCGGGACAGGGTTGGAATGAGCAGTTCTTC. Amino acid sequence: CASSAPGQGWNEQFF.

The chain has TRBV9 and TRBJ1-1; D perhaps matches TRBD1 (6 bases). The CDR3 is 15 amino acids. Per the germline V gene, CDR1 is SGDLS and CDR2 is YYNGEE. Trimming took 0 bases from V and 3 from J, leaving 12 bases between them. The CDR3, as DNA: TGTGCCAGCAGCGTAGCTTATGGGGGGCACACTGAAGCTTTCTTT. Translated: CASSVAYGGHTEAFF.

This clone was seen more than once but under ten times. One end of the junction varies from germline; a read error may be responsible. The rearrangement links TRBV9 to TRBJ1-3, with D possibly matching TRBD1 (5 bases). The CDR3 is made up of 15 amino acids. Germline loops: CDR1 SGDLS, CDR2 YYNGEE. The CDR3 region is CASSVGTGGALGLNF. CDR3 DNA: TGTGCCAGCAGCGTCGGGACGGGAGGAGCCCTTGGATTAAATTTT.

The rearrangement links TRBV28 to TRBJ2-7, with D unclear. V lost 5 bases and J lost 4, with 9 bases in between. The CDR3 covers 12 residues. The germline gives CDR1 MDHEN, CDR2 SYDVKM. CDR3 sequence (DNA): TGTGCCAGCAGTACGTTCATTTACGAGCAGTACTTC. It yields the protein CASSTFIYEQYF.

The chain combines TRBV7-2 with TRBJ1-1; D gene unclear. The germline V gene has CDR1 SGHTA and CDR2 FQGNSA. This CDR3 has 13 amino acids. Trimming removed 2 bases from V and 0 bases from J, with 4 bases in between. CDR3 nucleotides: TGTGCCAGCAGCTTAACGTTGAACACTGAAGCTTTCTTT. It codes for CASSLTLNTEAFF.

The V gene is TRBV9, the J gene TRBJ2-3; D gene ambiguous. The CDR3 spans 13 residues. Germline values: CDR1 SGDLS, CDR2 YYNGEE. Trimming removed 0 bases at V and 1 base at J, with 3 bases between. The chain's CDR3 is CASSVEGTDTQYF. The CDR3 DNA follows: TGTGCCAGCAGCGTAGAGGGCACAGATACGCAGTATTTT.

The CDR3 DNA sequence: TGCGCCAGCAGCCCCTCGGGACAGGGGACCTACAATGAGCAGTTCTTC. It specifies CASSPSGQGTYNEQFF. This chain links TRBV4-3 with TRBJ2-1; 10 bases align to TRBD1. With 4 bases clipped from V and 2 bases from J, the junction kept 5 bases outside the gene matches. The germline V gene encodes CDR1 LGHNA and CDR2 YSLEER. This CDR3 is built from 16 residues.

This chain connects TRBV7-3 to TRBJ2-2; D not certain. Germline V lookup: CDR1 SGHTA, CDR2 FQGTGA. CDR3 size: 13 residues. The V end was cut by 4 bases, the J end by 6 bases, with 9 bases between. The CDR3 bases are TGTGCCAGCAGCTACTCTAGGGCCGGGGAGCTGTTTTTT. Its translation: CASSYSRAGELFF.

The chain joins TRBV28 to TRBJ1-5; D gene ambiguous. Germline CDR1 MDHEN, CDR2 SYDVKM. Trimming removed 2 bases from V and 7 bases from J, with 3 bases in between. CDR3 size: 11 residues. The CDR3 spells CASSLGQPQHF. The CDR3 nucleotides are TGTGCCAGCAGTTTAGGACAGCCCCAGCATTTT.

The gene calls are TRBV19 and TRBJ1-2, with 9 bases matching TRBD1. The J segment lost 5 bases and the V segment lost 3 bases, leaving 10 bases of the junction unmatched. The CDR3 spans 16 residues. CDR1 is LNHDA, CDR2 SQIVND, per germline (reference sequence). In DNA form, the CDR3 reads TGTGCCAGTAGTATGCAACCGGGACAGGGAGGATATGGCTACACCTTC. Its protein is CASSMQPGQGGYGYTF.

The chain is built from TRBV28 and TRBJ1-1, with a tentative D call TRBD1 (6 bases). The CDR3 length is 14 residues. Trimming left V 8 bases short and J 2 bases short, with 15 bases between. Germline CDR1 and CDR2: MDHEN and SYDVKM. The chain's CDR3 is CASRLGAKNTEAFF. CDR3 nucleotides: TGTGCCAGCCGCCTGGGGGCGAAAAACACTGAAGCTTTCTTT.

V gene TRBV5-1 combines with J gene TRBJ1-4, with D unclear. The CDR3 runs to 15 residues. V dropped 0 bases and J dropped 0 bases, with 6 bases sitting between them. Germline CDR1 reads SGHRS; CDR2 reads YFSETQ. The CDR3 nucleotides read TGCGCCAGCAGCTTGGACAGTGCAACTAATGAAAAACTGTTTTTT. Its translation: CASSLDSATNEKLFF.

The V call is TRBV6-5, the J call TRBJ2-7, with D possibly called TRBD1 or TRBD2 (6 bases each). Per the germline V gene, CDR1 is MNHEY and CDR2 is SVGAGI. The CDR3 runs to 14 residues. Between the trimmed V and J ends, which lost 8 bases and 4 bases, there was a span of 18 bases. This CDR3 is CASRQQGGPYEQYF. Written as DNA, the CDR3 is TGTGCCAGCCGCCAACAGGGAGGTCCGTACGAGCAGTACTTC.

The chain combines TRBV5-1 with TRBJ2-7; 10 nucleotides agree with TRBD1. The CDR3 covers 15 residues. In germline, CDR1 is SGHRS, CDR2 YFSETQ. Trimming at V came to 3 bases and at J to 6 bases, leaving 9 bases not matched to a gene. For the CDR3, the DNA is TGCGCCAGCAGCTCGGTAACCGGGACAGGGGCCGAGCAGTACTTC. It translates to CASSSVTGTGAEQYF.

The chain couples TRBV6-1 to TRBJ1-3; no reliable D call. V shed 4 bases and J shed 1 base, with 20 bases lying between them. Germline V lookup: CDR1 MNHNS, CDR2 SASEGT. The CDR3 is made up of 18 amino acids. The DNA of the CDR3 is TGTGCCAGCAGTGGAGCCCCAATCCCCGCGGATTCTGGAAACACCATATATTTT. Protein product: CASSGAPIPADSGNTIYF.

The V and J genes are TRBV7-2 and TRBJ1-1, with no clear D. The CDR3 is 13 residues long. Germline CDR1 is SGHTA and CDR2 is FQGNSA. V gave up 3 bases and J gave up 4 bases, with 9 bases separating them. The CDR3 spells CASSFDTTTEAFF. In DNA form, the CDR3 reads TGTGCCAGCAGCTTCGACACCACCACTGAAGCTTTCTTT.

This chain links TRBV18 with TRBJ1-4, with D tentatively TRBD1 (6 bases). CDR3 length: 15 residues. V lost 5 bases and J 4 bases, leaving 14 bases between the germline ends. Germline V gene lookup returns CDR1 KGHSH and CDR2 LQKENI. CDR3 nucleotides: TGTGCCAGCTCAGCACAGGGATCTATTAATGAAAAACTGTTTTTT. Its protein is CASSAQGSINEKLFF. The whole variable domain, remainder taken from reference TRBV18 and TRBJ1-4, is NAGVMQNPRHLVRRRGQEARLRCSPMKGHSHVYWYRQLPEEGLKFMVYLQKENIIDESGMPKERFSAEFPKEGPSILRIQQVVRGDSAAYFCASSAQGSINEKLFFGSGTQLSVL.

This chain links TRBV11-2 with TRBJ2-7; 8 bases line up with TRBD2. Germline values: CDR1 SGHAT, CDR2 FQNNGV. V gave up 4 bases and J gave up 5 bases; unmatched junction bases: 7. CDR3 length: 14 amino acids. The CDR3 coding sequence is TGTGCCAGCAGCTACGGACTAGCTTTTCACGAGCAGTACTTC. It codes for CASSYGLAFHEQYF. The whole variable domain, remainder taken from reference TRBV11-2 and TRBJ2-7, is EAGVAQSPRYKIIEKRQSVAFWCNPISGHATLYWYQQILGQGPKLLIQFQNNGVVDDSQLPKDRFSAERLKGVDSTLKIQPAKLEDSAVYLCASSYGLAFHEQYFGPGTRLTVT.

CDR3 bases: TGTGCCAGCAGTGAAACAGGGGGGAAAAATGAAAAACTGTTTTTT. Translation: CASSETGGKNEKLFF. The rearrangement joins TRBV6-1 to TRBJ1-4; the match to TRBD1 covers 8 bases. The CDR3 consists of 15 residues. Germline lookup yields CDR1 MNHNS and CDR2 SASEGT. The ends lost 2 bases at V and 5 bases at J; junction bases unmatched: 4.

The rearrangement joins TRBV7-9 to TRBJ2-7; no clear D. This CDR3 region has 13 residues. V was cut by 5 bases and J by 6 bases, with 14 bases left in between. Germline V lookup: CDR1 SEHNR, CDR2 FQNEAQ (reference sequence). The CDR3 here is CASSPIGSGEQYF. In nucleotides, the CDR3 is TGTGCCAGCAGCCCGATAGGGTCCGGCGAGCAGTACTTC.